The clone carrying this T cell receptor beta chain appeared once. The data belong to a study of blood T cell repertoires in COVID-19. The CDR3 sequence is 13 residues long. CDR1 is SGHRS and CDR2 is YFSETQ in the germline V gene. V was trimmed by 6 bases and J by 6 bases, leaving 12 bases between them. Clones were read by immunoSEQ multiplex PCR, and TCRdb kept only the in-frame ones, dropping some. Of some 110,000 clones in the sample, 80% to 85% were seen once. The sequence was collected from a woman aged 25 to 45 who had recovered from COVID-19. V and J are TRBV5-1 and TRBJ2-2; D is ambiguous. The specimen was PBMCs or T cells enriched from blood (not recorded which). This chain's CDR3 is CASNSPGAGELFF. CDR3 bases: TGCGCCAGCAACTCTCCCGGAGCCGGGGAGCTGTTTTTT. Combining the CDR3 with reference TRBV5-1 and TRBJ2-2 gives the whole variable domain KAGVTQTPRYLIKTRGQQVTLSCSPISGHRSVSWYQQTPGQGLQFLFEYFSETQRNKGNFPGRFSGRQFSNSRSEMNVSTLELGDSALYLCASNSPGAGELFFGEGSRLTVL.